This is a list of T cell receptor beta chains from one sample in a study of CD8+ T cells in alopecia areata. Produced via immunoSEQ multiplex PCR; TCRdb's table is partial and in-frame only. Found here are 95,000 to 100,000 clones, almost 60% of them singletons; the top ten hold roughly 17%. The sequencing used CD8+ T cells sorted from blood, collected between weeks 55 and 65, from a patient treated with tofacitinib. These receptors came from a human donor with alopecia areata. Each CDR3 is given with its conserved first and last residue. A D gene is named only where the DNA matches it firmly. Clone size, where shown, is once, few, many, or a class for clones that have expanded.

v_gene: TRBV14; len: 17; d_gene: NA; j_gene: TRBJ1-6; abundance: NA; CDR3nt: TGTGCCAGCAGCCAAGAGGGGGTGTACGCATATAATTCACCCCTCCACTTT; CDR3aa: CASSQEGVYAYNSPLHF
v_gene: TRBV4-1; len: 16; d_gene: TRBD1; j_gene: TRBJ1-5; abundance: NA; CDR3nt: TGCGCCAGCAGCCTCCGGACAGGGGGAAGCAATCAGCCCCAGCATTTT; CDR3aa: CASSLRTGGSNQPQHF
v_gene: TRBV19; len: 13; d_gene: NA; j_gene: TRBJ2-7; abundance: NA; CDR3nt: TGTGCCAGTAGCGCTGGGTACTACTACGAGCAGTACTTC; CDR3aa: CASSAGYYYEQYF
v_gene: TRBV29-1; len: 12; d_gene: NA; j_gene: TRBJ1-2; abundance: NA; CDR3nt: TGCAGCGTACCCGACGGGCATCTTGGCTACACCTTC; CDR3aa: CSVPDGHLGYTF
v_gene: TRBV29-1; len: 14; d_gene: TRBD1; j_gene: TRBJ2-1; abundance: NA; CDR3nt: TGCAGCGTTGAATTGGACAGGGCTCTCGATGAGCAGTTCTTC; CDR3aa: CSVELDRALDEQFF
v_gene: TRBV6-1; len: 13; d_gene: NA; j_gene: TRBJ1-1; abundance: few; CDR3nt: TGTGCCAGCAGTGCGCAAGAGAGGACTGAAGCTTTCTTT; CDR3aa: CASSAQERTEAFF
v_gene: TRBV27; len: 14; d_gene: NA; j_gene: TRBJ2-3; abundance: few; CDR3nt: TGTGCCAGCAGTTTATCCCGAACGATGAATACGCAGTATTTT; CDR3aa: CASSLSRTMNTQYF
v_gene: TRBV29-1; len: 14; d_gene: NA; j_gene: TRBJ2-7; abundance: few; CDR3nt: TGCAGCGTTGAAGTCCCAGGGTACTCCTACGAGCAGTACTTC; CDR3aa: CSVEVPGYSYEQYF
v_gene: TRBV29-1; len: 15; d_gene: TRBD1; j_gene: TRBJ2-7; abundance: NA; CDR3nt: TGCAGCGTTGAAGAGGTGACAGGGGCCTTCTACGAGCAGTACTTC; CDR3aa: CSVEEVTGAFYEQYF
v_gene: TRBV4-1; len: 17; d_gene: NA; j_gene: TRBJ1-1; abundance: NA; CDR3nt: TGCGCCAGCAGCCAAGACATGGTAGCAGCCGTTACGACTGAAGCTTTCTTT; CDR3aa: CASSQDMVAAVTTEAFF
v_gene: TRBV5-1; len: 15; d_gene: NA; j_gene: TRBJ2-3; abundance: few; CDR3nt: TGCGCCAGCAGCTTCTATAGCCCAGGCACAGATACGCAGTATTTT; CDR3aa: CASSFYSPGTDTQYF
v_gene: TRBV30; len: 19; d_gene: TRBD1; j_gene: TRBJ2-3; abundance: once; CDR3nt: TGTGCCTGGAGTGTATGGTTGGCGGACAGGGGAGTGGAGACAGATACGCAGTATTTT; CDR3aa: CAWSVWLADRGVETDTQYF
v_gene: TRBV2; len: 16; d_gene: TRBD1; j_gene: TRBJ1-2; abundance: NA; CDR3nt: TGTGCCAGCAGTTTTCGGGACAGGGTAACTAACTATGGCTACACCTTC; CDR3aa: CASSFRDRVTNYGYTF
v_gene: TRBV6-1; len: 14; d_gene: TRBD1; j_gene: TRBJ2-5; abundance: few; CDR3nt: TGTGCCAGCAGTGACGGACAGGGTTTTGAGACCCAGTACTTC; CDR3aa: CASSDGQGFETQYF
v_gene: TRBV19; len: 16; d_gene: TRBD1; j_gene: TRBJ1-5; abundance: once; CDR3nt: TGTGCCAGTAGTACCTTGGACAGGGGCATCAATCAGCCCCAGCATTTT; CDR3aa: CASSTLDRGINQPQHF